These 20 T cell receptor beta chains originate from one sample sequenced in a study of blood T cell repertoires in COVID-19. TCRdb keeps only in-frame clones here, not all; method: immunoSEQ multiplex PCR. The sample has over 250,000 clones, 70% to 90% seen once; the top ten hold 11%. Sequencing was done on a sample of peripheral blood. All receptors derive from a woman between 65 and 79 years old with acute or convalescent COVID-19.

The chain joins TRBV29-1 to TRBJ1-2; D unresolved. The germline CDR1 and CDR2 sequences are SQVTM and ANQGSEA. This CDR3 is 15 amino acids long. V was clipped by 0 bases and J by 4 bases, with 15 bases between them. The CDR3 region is CSVEDQEGPGYGYTF. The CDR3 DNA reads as TGCAGCGTTGAAGATCAGGAGGGTCCGGGCTATGGCTACACCTTC.

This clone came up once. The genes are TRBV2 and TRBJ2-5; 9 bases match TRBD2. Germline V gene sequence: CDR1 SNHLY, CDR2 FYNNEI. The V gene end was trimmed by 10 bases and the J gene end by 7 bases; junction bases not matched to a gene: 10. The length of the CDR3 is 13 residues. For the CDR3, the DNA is TGTGCCACCTCCAGCGGGGGGTTAGCGACCCAGTACTTC. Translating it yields CATSSGGLATQYF.

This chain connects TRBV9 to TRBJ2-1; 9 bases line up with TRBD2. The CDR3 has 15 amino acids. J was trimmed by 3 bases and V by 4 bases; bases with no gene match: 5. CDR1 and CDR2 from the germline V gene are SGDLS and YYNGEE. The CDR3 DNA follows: TGTGCCAGCAGCCCTCGGACTAGCGACTACAATGAGCAGTTCTTC. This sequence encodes CASSPRTSDYNEQFF. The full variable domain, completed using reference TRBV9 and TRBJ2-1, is DSGVTQTPKHLITATGQRVTLRCSPRSGDLSVYWYQQSLDQGLQFLIQYYNGEERAKGNILERFSAQQFPDLHSELNLSSLELGDSALYFCASSPRTSDYNEQFFGPGTRLTVL.

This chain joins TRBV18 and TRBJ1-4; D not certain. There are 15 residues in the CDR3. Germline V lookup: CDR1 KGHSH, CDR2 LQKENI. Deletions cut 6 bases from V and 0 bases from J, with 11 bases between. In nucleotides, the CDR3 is TGTGCCAGCTCCGAACAGCCCGCAACTAATGAAAAACTGTTTTTT. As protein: CASSEQPATNEKLFF.

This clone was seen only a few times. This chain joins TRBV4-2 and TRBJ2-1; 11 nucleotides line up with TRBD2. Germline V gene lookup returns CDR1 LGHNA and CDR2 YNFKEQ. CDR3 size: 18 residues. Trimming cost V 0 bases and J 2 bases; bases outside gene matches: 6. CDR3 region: CASSQDSSTSGAYNEQFF. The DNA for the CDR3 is TGTGCCAGCAGCCAAGATTCCTCGACTAGCGGGGCCTACAATGAGCAGTTCTTC.

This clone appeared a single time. The DNA of the CDR3 is TGTGCCACCCTTGCGACTGGAGGATCTGAAGCTTTCTTT. As protein: CATLATGGSEAFF. The V call is TRBV24-1, the J call TRBJ1-1, with D hard to call. The CDR3 has 13 amino acids. Germline CDR1 is KGHDR and CDR2 is SFDVKD. Trimming removed 9 bases at V and 6 bases at J, with 16 bases between.

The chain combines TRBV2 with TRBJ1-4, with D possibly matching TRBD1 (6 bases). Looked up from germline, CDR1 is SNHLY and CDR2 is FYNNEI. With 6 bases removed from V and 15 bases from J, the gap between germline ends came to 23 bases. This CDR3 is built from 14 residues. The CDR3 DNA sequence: TGTGCCAGCAGGCTTGGACAGTCCTCCTTAGGAGTGTTTTTT. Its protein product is CASRLGQSSLGVFF. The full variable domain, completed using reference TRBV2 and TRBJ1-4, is EPEVTQTPSHQVTQMGQEVILRCVPISNHLYFYWYRQILGQKVEFLVSFYNNEISEKSEIFDDQFSVERPDGSNFTLKIRSTKLEDSAMYFCASRLGQSSLGVFFGSGTQLSVL.

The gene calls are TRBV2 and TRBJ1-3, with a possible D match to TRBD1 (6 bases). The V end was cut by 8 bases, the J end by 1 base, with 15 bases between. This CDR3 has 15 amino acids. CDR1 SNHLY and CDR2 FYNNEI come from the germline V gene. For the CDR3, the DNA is TGTGCCAGCGGGGGGGCAGCTCATTCTGGAAACACCATATATTTT. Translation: CASGGAAHSGNTIYF.

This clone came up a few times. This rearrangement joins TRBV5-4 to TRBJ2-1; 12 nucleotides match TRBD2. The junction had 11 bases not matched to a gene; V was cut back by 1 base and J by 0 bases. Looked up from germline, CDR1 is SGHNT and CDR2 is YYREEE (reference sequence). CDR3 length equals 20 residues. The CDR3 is CASSLSIASGGGSSYNEQFF. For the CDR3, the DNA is TGTGCCAGCAGCTTGAGTATAGCTAGCGGGGGGGGAAGCTCCTACAATGAGCAGTTCTTC.

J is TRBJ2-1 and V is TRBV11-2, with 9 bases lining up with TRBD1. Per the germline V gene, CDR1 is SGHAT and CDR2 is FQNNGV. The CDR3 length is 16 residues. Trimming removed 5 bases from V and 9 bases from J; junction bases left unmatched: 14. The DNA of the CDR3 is TGTGCCAGCAGCCAGAGGACAGGGGTAAGGGGAGGTGAGCAGTTCTTC. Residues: CASSQRTGVRGGEQFF.

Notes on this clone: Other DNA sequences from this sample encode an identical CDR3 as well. This CDR3 is CASSLQGDGNTIYF. The CDR3 nucleotides are TGCGCCAGCAGCTTACAGGGAGATGGAAACACCATATATTTT. The chain uses TRBV5-1 and TRBJ1-3, with a possible D match to TRBD1 (6 bases). CDR3 length: 14 amino acids. CDR1 is SGHRS, CDR2 YFSETQ, per germline. Trimming cost V 2 bases and J 3 bases, with 9 bases left between them.

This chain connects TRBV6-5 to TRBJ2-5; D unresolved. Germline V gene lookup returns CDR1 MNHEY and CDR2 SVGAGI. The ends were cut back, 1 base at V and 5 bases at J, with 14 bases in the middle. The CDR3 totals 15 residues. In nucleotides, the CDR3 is TGTGCCAGCAGTTACTACGGGTCTGAGATGGAGACCCAGTACTTC. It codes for CASSYYGSEMETQYF.

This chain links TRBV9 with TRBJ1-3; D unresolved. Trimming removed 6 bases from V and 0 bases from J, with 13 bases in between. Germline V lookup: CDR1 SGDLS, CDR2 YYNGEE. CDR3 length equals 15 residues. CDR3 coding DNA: TGTGCCAGCACCCCCTCTGCACACTCTGGAAACACCATATATTTT. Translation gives CASTPSAHSGNTIYF.

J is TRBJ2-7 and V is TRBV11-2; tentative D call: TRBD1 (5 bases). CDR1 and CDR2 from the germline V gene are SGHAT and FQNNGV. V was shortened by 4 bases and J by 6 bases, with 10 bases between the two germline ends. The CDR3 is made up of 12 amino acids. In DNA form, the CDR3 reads TGTGCCAGCAGCTACCCAAGGGGCGAGCAGTACTTC. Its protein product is CASSYPRGEQYF. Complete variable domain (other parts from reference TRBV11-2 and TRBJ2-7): EAGVAQSPRYKIIEKRQSVAFWCNPISGHATLYWYQQILGQGPKLLIQFQNNGVVDDSQLPKDRFSAERLKGVDSTLKIQPAKLEDSAVYLCASSYPRGEQYFGPGTRLTVT.

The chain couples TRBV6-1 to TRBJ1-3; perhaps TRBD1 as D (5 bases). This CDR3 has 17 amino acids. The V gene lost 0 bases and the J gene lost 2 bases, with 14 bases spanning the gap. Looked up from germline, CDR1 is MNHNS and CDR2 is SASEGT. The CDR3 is CASSEAGIQGTGNTIYF. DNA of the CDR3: TGTGCCAGCAGTGAAGCAGGGATTCAGGGTACTGGAAACACCATATATTTT.

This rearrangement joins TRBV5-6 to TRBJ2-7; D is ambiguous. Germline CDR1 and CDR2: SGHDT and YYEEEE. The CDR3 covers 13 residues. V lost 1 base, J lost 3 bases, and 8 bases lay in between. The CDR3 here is CASSLSGIYEQYF. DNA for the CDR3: TGTGCCAGCAGCTTGTCCGGTATCTACGAGCAGTACTTC.

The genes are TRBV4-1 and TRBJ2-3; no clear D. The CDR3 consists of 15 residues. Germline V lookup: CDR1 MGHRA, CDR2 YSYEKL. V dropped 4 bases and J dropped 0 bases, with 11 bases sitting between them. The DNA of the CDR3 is TGCGCCAGCAGCCCACGGTCCCATAGCACAGATACGCAGTATTTT. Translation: CASSPRSHSTDTQYF.

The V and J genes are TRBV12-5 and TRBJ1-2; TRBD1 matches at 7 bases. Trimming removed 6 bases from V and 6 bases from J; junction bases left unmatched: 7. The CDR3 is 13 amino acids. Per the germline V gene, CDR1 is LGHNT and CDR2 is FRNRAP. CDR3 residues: CASGQGNLNGYTF. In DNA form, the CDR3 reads TGTGCTAGTGGACAGGGGAACCTGAATGGCTACACCTTC.

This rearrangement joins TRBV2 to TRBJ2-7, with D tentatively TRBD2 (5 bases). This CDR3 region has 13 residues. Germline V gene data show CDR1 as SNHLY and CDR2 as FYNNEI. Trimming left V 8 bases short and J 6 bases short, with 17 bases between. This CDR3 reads CASLASRLGEQYF. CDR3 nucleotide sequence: TGTGCCAGCCTAGCCTCCCGATTAGGCGAGCAGTACTTC.

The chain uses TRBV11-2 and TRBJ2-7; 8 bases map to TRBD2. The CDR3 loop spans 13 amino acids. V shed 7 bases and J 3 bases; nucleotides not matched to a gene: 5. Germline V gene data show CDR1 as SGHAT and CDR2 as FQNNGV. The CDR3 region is CASTGGGLYEQYF. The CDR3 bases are TGTGCCAGCACCGGGGGGGGGCTCTACGAGCAGTACTTC.